A single sample gave rise to the 27 T cell receptor beta chains below, sequenced in a study of T cells in Graves' hyperthyroidism and ophthalmopathy. Authors of the study amplified TCR beta CDR3 regions from RNA transcripts. Initially, a first-round RT-PCR of the TCR CDR3 employed the HTBI primer set. Each CDR3 protein gets one entry after TCRdb re-called the multiplex PCR reads with MiXCR. The table shows 700,000 or so distinct CDR3 sequences, with roughly 15% occurring only once. Sequenced: blood. The receptors shown here come from a young man with Graves' hyperthyroidism.

The DNA of the CDR3 is TGTGCCAGCAGCTCTAGCGGGAGGCCCGGGGAGCTGTTTTTT. As protein: CASSSSGRPGELFF. V usage is TRBV7-9 and J usage is TRBJ2-2; 11 bases are shared with TRBD2. There are 14 residues in the CDR3. Trimming removed 4 bases from V and 6 bases from J; junction bases left unmatched: 1. Germline V lookup: CDR1 SEHNR, CDR2 FQNEAQ (reference sequence).

This clonotype was detected ten times or more. This CDR3 reads CASSPDIASYEQYF. CDR3 in DNA: TGTGCCAGCAGCCCCGACATTGCCTCCTACGAGCAGTACTTC. The V gene is TRBV3-1, the J gene TRBJ2-7; no clear D. CDR1 LGHDT and CDR2 YNNKEL come from the germline V gene (reference sequence). Deletions cut 4 bases from V and 0 bases from J, with 10 bases between. This CDR3 is built from 14 residues.

A few counts support this clonotype. This chain uses TRBV15 with TRBJ2-2; D gene unclear. CDR3 length equals 11 residues. CDR1 and CDR2 (germline): LNHNV, YYDKDF (reference sequence). Trimming shortened V by 5 bases and J by 6 bases, and 4 bases separated the two germline ends. CDR3 DNA: TGTGCCACCAGCGCCTCCGGGGAGCTGTTTTTT. It translates to CATSASGELFF.

The genes are TRBV28 and TRBJ2-1; a weak D match, TRBD2 (6 bases). The V and J ends lost 8 bases and 10 bases respectively, with 12 bases between them. This CDR3 is 11 amino acids long. Germline V gene lookup returns CDR1 MDHEN and CDR2 SYDVKM. The CDR3 region is CASGKGGEQFF. CDR3 DNA: TGTGCCAGCGGGAAAGGAGGGGAGCAGTTCTTC. Full variable domain (rest looked up from reference TRBV28 and TRBJ2-1): DVKVTQSSRYLVKRTGEKVFLECVQDMDHENMFWYRQDPGLGLRLIYFSYDVKMKEKGDIPEGYSVSREKKERFSLILESASTNQTSMYLCASGKGGEQFFGPGTRLTVL.

This clonotype came up many times. V usage is TRBV11-3 and J usage is TRBJ2-3; D ambiguous. The CDR3 covers 14 residues. V lost 4 bases and J lost 1, with 9 bases in between. Germline CDR1 and CDR2: SGHNT and YENEEA. The CDR3, as DNA: TGTGCCAGCAGCTCTCCGGGCCGCACAGATACGCAGTATTTT. As protein: CASSSPGRTDTQYF. Variable domain in full (rest from reference TRBV11-3 and TRBJ2-3): EAGVVQSPRYKIIEKKQPVAFWCNPISGHNTLYWYLQNLGQGPELLIRYENEEAVDDSQLPKDRFSAERLKGVDSTLKIQPAELGDSAVYLCASSSPGRTDTQYFGPGTRLTVL.

This clonotype turned up a few times. The chain combines TRBV18 with TRBJ2-7, with TRBD2 matching over 13 bases. The germline V gene has CDR1 KGHSH and CDR2 LQKENI. V was clipped by 5 bases and J by 4 bases; unmatched bases: 5. This CDR3 region has 15 residues. CDR3 DNA: TGTGCCAGCTCAAAGAGGACTAGCGGGAGTTACGAGCAGTACTTC. Translation: CASSKRTSGSYEQYF. Complete variable domain (other parts from reference TRBV18 and TRBJ2-7): NAGVMQNPRHLVRRRGQEARLRCSPMKGHSHVYWYRQLPEEGLKFMVYLQKENIIDESGMPKERFSAEFPKEGPSILRIQQVVRGDSAAYFCASSKRTSGSYEQYFGPGTRLTVT.

This clonotype was seen a handful of times. This chain joins TRBV20-1 and TRBJ2-1; 10 bases agree with TRBD1. V lost 0 bases, J lost 12 bases, and 14 bases stayed unmatched. Germline V gene data show CDR1 as DFQATT and CDR2 as SNEGSKA (reference sequence). This CDR3 is 16 amino acids long. The CDR3 DNA follows: TGCAGTGCTAGAGACCCGGGACAGGGGAGACTAGTGGCGCAGTTCTTC. Protein sequence: CSARDPGQGRLVAQFF.

In its sample, this clonotype was seen many times. V usage is TRBV3-1 and J usage is TRBJ1-6; the D gene is possibly TRBD1 (5 bases). Trimming pared 4 bases from V and 9 bases from J, leaving 16 bases between. Germline CDR1 is LGHDT and CDR2 is YNNKEL (reference sequence). The CDR3 contains 15 residues. The CDR3 is CASSPTAGVSSPLHF. For the CDR3, the DNA is TGTGCCAGCAGCCCTACAGCGGGGGTCTCTTCACCCCTCCACTTT.

The chain uses TRBV4-1 and TRBJ1-1; D remains ambiguous. V shed 5 bases and J shed 2 bases, with 12 bases lying between them. CDR3 length: 14 amino acids. Germline values: CDR1 MGHRA, CDR2 YSYEKL. DNA for the CDR3: TGCGCCAGCAGCTCTATCCTCAGCAACACTGAAGCTTTCTTT. Translated: CASSSILSNTEAFF.

This clonotype was recorded at least ten times. The rearrangement joins TRBV2 to TRBJ1-1; the D is unclear. Deletions cut 7 bases from V and 1 base from J, with 7 bases between. The CDR3 has 12 amino acids. The germline gives CDR1 SNHLY, CDR2 FYNNEI. The CDR3 DNA follows: TGTGCCAGCATTCCGGGGAACACTGAAGCTTTCTTT. This gives the protein CASIPGNTEAFF.

V is TRBV29-1 and J is TRBJ2-3; maybe TRBD2 (6 bases). This CDR3 spans 14 amino acids. The germline V gene has CDR1 SQVTM and CDR2 ANQGSEA. Trimming pared 7 bases from V and 2 bases from J, leaving 16 bases between. CDR3 amino acids: CSAAGTLATDTQYF. The DNA for the CDR3 is TGCAGCGCCGCGGGGACCCTTGCCACAGATACGCAGTATTTT.

The CDR3 region has the DNA TGTGCCACCGGGGACAGTTTGACGAATGAAAAACTGTTTTTT. Translating it yields CATGDSLTNEKLFF. The rearrangement links TRBV10-3 to TRBJ1-4; 7 nucleotides agree with TRBD1. CDR1 is ENHRY and CDR2 is SYGVKD in the germline V gene. CDR3 length: 14 amino acids. J gave up 5 bases and V 10 bases, and 10 bases lay outside the gene matches.

This clonotype appeared many times. The V gene is TRBV6-1, the J gene TRBJ2-3, with 7 bases fitting TRBD1. The CDR3 has 14 residues. The junction had 1 base not matched to a gene; V was cut back by 2 bases and J by 2 bases. Germline V gene lookup returns CDR1 MNHNS and CDR2 SASEGT. CDR3 bases: TGTGCCAGCAGTGAAACAGGGGACACAGATACGCAGTATTTT. The encoded protein is CASSETGDTDTQYF.

This chain links TRBV6-2 or TRBV6-3 with TRBJ2-7; 9 bases line up with TRBD1. From germline, CDR1 is MNHEY and CDR2 SVGEGT. The CDR3 sequence is 15 residues long. V shed 1 base and J 4 bases; nucleotides not matched to a gene: 5. For the CDR3, the DNA is TGTGCCAGCAGTTACTGGGACAGGGCGGGATACGAGCAGTACTTC. As protein: CASSYWDRAGYEQYF.

This clonotype was seen many times. The V call is TRBV10-3, the J call TRBJ2-5; possibly TRBD1 for D (5 bases). V lost 6 bases and J lost 5, with 13 bases in between. CDR1 and CDR2 (germline): ENHRY, SYGVKD. The CDR3 has 13 residues. The CDR3 DNA reads as TGTGCCATCAGACAGGTCACCCGGGAGACCCAGTACTTC. Its protein product is CAIRQVTRETQYF.

This clonotype was picked up many times. The chain links TRBV3-1 to TRBJ2-5, with D unclear. This CDR3 is built from 19 residues. The germline CDR1 and CDR2 sequences are LGHDT and YNNKEL (reference sequence). Between the trimmed V and J ends, which lost 1 base and 0 bases, there was a span of 21 bases. The CDR3 is CASSQALASRTRYQETQYF. CDR3 sequence (DNA): TGTGCCAGCAGCCAAGCCCTCGCGAGCAGGACCCGTTACCAAGAGACCCAGTACTTC.

In this sample, this clonotype turned up a few times. It is likely a read error, because the conserved phenylalanine at the end of the CDR3 is missing. The rearrangement joins TRBV5-1 to TRBJ1-2, with no clear D. The CDR3 has 14 residues. CDR1 and CDR2 (germline): SGHRS, YFSETQ. With 0 bases removed from V and 0 bases from J, the gap between germline ends came to 6 bases. The CDR3 region has the DNA TGCGCCAGCAGCTTGGGCCCTTCTAACTATGGCTACACCCTC. It specifies CASSLGPSNYGYTL.

With regard to this clonotype: A much larger clone lies one base from this, so it may be a read error. The chain carries TRBV5-1 and TRBJ1-1; D might be TRBD1 (5 bases). Germline assignment: CDR1 SGHRS and CDR2 YFSETQ. CDR3 size: 13 residues. CDR3 protein: CVSSLGWGAEAFF. The CDR3 DNA reads as TGCGTCAGCAGCTTGGGCTGGGGGGCTGAAGCTTTCTTT.

This clonotype was detected ten times or more. The V and J genes are TRBV28 and TRBJ2-2; TRBD1 matches at 7 bases. J lost 5 bases, V lost 10 bases, and 13 bases had no gene match. The CDR3 contains 15 residues. Germline V gene lookup returns CDR1 MDHEN and CDR2 SYDVKM. The CDR3 DNA is TGTGCCACCTACCCGGGCAGGGGGATTACCGGGGAGCTGTTTTTT. Protein sequence: CATYPGRGITGELFF.

In its sample, this clonotype was seen many times. The chain is built from TRBV6-6 and TRBJ2-7, with TRBD2 as a possible D gene (5 bases). Germline CDR1 MNHNY, CDR2 SVGAGI (reference sequence). This CDR3 has 14 amino acids. V was trimmed by 2 bases and J by 3 bases, leaving 11 bases between them. The CDR3 loop is CASSYRGYHYEQYF. The CDR3, as DNA: TGTGCCAGCAGTTACCGAGGGTATCACTACGAGCAGTACTTC.

This clonotype was counted ten times or more. The chain recombines TRBV30 with TRBJ1-5, with 8 bases matching TRBD1. Germline V gives CDR1 GTSNPN, CDR2 SVGIG (reference sequence). After removal of 2 bases from V and 4 bases from J, the junction contained 7 bases not matched to a gene. This CDR3 contains 15 residues. The CDR3 DNA sequence: TGTGCCTGGAGTCCCACAGGGGGAAATAATCAGCCCCAGCATTTT. Protein sequence: CAWSPTGGNNQPQHF.

The chain uses TRBV28 and TRBJ1-1, with D perhaps TRBD1 (6 bases). The CDR3 extends over 13 amino acids. Germline CDR1 MDHEN, CDR2 SYDVKM. V dropped 1 base and J dropped 7 bases, with 10 bases sitting between them. CDR3 region: CASSLFRDIEAFF. The CDR3 nucleotides are TGTGCCAGCAGTTTATTTCGGGACATTGAAGCTTTCTTT.

V usage is TRBV10-3 and J usage is TRBJ2-7, with D perhaps assigned TRBD1 or TRBD2 (5 bases each). Germline CDR1 reads ENHRY; CDR2 reads SYGVKD. Trimming stripped 4 bases from V and 4 bases from J, with 8 bases between. This CDR3 comprises 12 residues. CDR3 sequence reads: CAISVEGYEQYF. For the CDR3, the DNA is TGTGCCATCAGTGTCGAGGGGTACGAGCAGTACTTC.

A remark on this clonotype: A read error may produce the germline difference seen at one junction end. This chain joins TRBV7-2 and TRBJ2-1, with a weak D call TRBD2 (7 bases). Germline V gene lookup returns CDR1 SGHTA and CDR2 FQGNSA. This CDR3 is built from 16 residues. The chain's CDR3 is CGSSSGPRGGYNEQFF. The CDR3 DNA follows: TGTGGCAGCAGCTCCGGCCCAAGGGGGGGATACAATGAGCAGTTCTTC. Full variable domain (rest looked up from reference TRBV7-2 and TRBJ2-1): GAGVSQSPSNKVTEKGKDVELRCDPISGHTALYWYRQSLGQGLEFLIYFQGNSAPDKSGLPSDRFSAERTGGSVSTLTIQRTQQEDSAVYLCGSSSGPRGGYNEQFFGPGTRLTVL.

The chain uses TRBV3-1 and TRBJ1-1; 7 nucleotides match TRBD1. Germline CDR1 and CDR2: LGHDT and YNNKEL (reference sequence). The CDR3 runs 13 residues. Germline trimming cut 2 bases from V and 4 bases from J; bases unmatched to any gene: 1. CDR3 nucleotide sequence: TGTGCCAGCAGCCAAAAGGGGGCCACTGAAGCTTTCTTT. This gives the protein CASSQKGATEAFF.

This clonotype has a count of ten or more. The chain combines TRBV3-1 with TRBJ2-1; D gene unclear. Germline V gene lookup returns CDR1 LGHDT and CDR2 YNNKEL (reference sequence). This CDR3 is 12 amino acids long. V was trimmed by 2 bases and J by 8 bases, leaving 7 bases between them. CDR3 loop: CASSQHWDEQFF. The CDR3 DNA is TGTGCCAGCAGCCAACATTGGGATGAGCAGTTCTTC.

This clonotype was counted at least ten times. The rearrangement uses TRBV2 and TRBJ2-7; D unresolved. Per the germline V gene, CDR1 is SNHLY and CDR2 is FYNNEI. The CDR3 sequence is 14 residues long. V dropped 8 bases and J dropped 4 bases, with 18 bases sitting between them. Written as DNA, the CDR3 is TGTGCCAGCTCAAGGACGTGGCTGGCGTACGAGCAGTACTTC. Encoded protein: CASSRTWLAYEQYF.